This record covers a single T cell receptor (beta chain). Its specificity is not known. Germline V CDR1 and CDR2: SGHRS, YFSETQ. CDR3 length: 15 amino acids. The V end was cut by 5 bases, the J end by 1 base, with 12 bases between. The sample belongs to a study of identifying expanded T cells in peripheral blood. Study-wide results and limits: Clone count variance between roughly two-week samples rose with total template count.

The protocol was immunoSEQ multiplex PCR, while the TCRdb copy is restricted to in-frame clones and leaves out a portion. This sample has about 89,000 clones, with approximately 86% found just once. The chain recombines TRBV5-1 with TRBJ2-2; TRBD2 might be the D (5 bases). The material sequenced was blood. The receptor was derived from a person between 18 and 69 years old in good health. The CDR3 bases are TGCGCCAGCAGGCGGGCTTCGGAGAACACCGGGGAGCTGTTTTTT. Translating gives CASRRASENTGELFF.